This entry describes one T cell receptor (beta chain). Its matching antigen is unknown. The data originate from a study of early T cells in non-severe SARS-CoV-2 infection. Notes on the study in general: Matching with VDJdb favored anti-spike CD8 responses (missing private and CD4 specificities).

The CDR3 spans 20 residues. From germline, CDR1 is SEHNR and CDR2 FQNEAQ (reference sequence). V dropped 3 bases and J dropped 6; count of bases not matched to a gene: 23. TCRdb reprocessed the 5' RACE reads via MiXCR and lists one record per CDR3 protein. The sample has approximately 64,000 distinct CDR3 sequences, over 20% seen once. This sequence originates from an adult who was a healthcare worker with PCR-confirmed SARS-CoV-2 infection or an uninfected control (not recorded which). Sequencing used whole blood, obtained at baseline. The chain has TRBV7-9 and TRBJ2-3; TRBD2 aligns across 8 bases. The CDR3 reads CASSFLGARRAGEFIDTQYF. The CDR3 DNA sequence: TGTGCCAGCAGCTTCTTAGGAGCCCGTAGAGCGGGGGAGTTCATCGATACGCAGTATTTT.